A single sample is the source of the 23 T cell receptor beta chains below, sequenced in a study of cytomegalovirus exposure and HLA in healthy donors. Primers for the PCR totalled 60 Vbeta and 13 Jbeta. The table came from immunoSEQ multiplex PCR; TCRdb's copy has only in-frame clones and leaves some out. This table lists tens of thousands of clones. Sequencing used PBMCs. These TCRs come from a man between 45 and 60 years old in good health and CMV-seropositive.

The gene calls are TRBV5-6 and TRBJ2-7; 7 nucleotides line up with TRBD1. Germline CDR1 reads SGHDT; CDR2 reads YYEEEE. With V trimmed by 3 bases and J by 3 bases, 9 bases remained unmatched. This CDR3 has 15 residues. The CDR3 sequence is CASSSTGNLDYEQYF. CDR3 nucleotide sequence: TGTGCCAGCAGCTCGACAGGGAATTTGGACTACGAGCAGTACTTC. Combining the CDR3 with reference TRBV5-6 and TRBJ2-7 gives the whole variable domain DAGVTQSPTHLIKTRGQQVTLRCSPKSGHDTVSWYQQALGQGPQFIFQYYEEEERQRGNFPDRFSGHQFPNYSSELNVNALLLGDSALYLCASSSTGNLDYEQYFGPGTRLTVT.

The J gene is TRBJ2-3, the V gene TRBV4-1, with 7 bases that match TRBD1. The CDR3 runs to 15 residues. Germline assignment: CDR1 MGHRA and CDR2 YSYEKL. J was trimmed by 1 base and V by 1 base; bases with no gene match: 2. This CDR3 reads CASSQVQGRTDTQYF. In nucleotides, the CDR3 is TGCGCCAGCAGCCAAGTACAGGGGCGCACAGATACGCAGTATTTT.

This chain connects TRBV5-6 to TRBJ2-7, with D possibly being TRBD2 (7 bases). V lost 4 bases, J lost 3 bases, and 20 bases lay in between. The CDR3 is 16 amino acids. Germline V gives CDR1 SGHDT, CDR2 YYEEEE. The CDR3 coding sequence is TGTGCCAGCAGCCTCCTAGGGGGGGCAAAGAGCTACGAGCAGTACTTC. Translated, it gives CASSLLGGAKSYEQYF. Filled out from reference TRBV5-6 and TRBJ2-7, the complete variable domain reads DAGVTQSPTHLIKTRGQQVTLRCSPKSGHDTVSWYQQALGQGPQFIFQYYEEEERQRGNFPDRFSGHQFPNYSSELNVNALLLGDSALYLCASSLLGGAKSYEQYFGPGTRLTVT.

This chain joins TRBV6-5 and TRBJ1-2; 7 nucleotides align to TRBD1. With 4 bases clipped from V and 2 bases from J, the junction kept 4 bases outside the gene matches. This CDR3 is 14 amino acids long. Germline V CDR1 and CDR2: MNHEY, SVGAGI. In DNA, the CDR3 is TGTGCCAGCAGTTCGGCAGGGGGAAACTATGGCTACACCTTC. Encoded protein: CASSSAGGNYGYTF.

The chain uses TRBV2 and TRBJ2-7; tentative D call: TRBD1 (6 bases). The germline V gene has CDR1 SNHLY and CDR2 FYNNEI. CDR3 length equals 14 residues. V lost 4 bases and J lost 10, with 20 bases in between. The CDR3 sequence: CASSASAQGYLQYF. CDR3 nucleotide sequence: TGTGCCAGCAGTGCAAGTGCCCAGGGGTATCTACAGTACTTC.

This chain uses TRBV15 with TRBJ2-5; no definite D call. From germline, CDR1 is LNHNV and CDR2 YYDKDF (reference sequence). Between the trimmed V and J ends, which lost 0 bases and 4 bases, there was a span of 6 bases. CDR3 size: 13 residues. The CDR3, as DNA: TGTGCCACCAGCAGAGATATCCGAGAGACCCAGTACTTC. As protein: CATSRDIRETQYF.

The V and J genes are TRBV27 and TRBJ2-7; tentative D call: TRBD2 (6 bases). V was pared by 3 bases and J by 0 bases, with 12 bases between. CDR3 size: 15 residues. Germline loops: CDR1 MNHEY, CDR2 SMNVEV (reference sequence). This CDR3 is CASSFLAASSYEQYF. Written as DNA, the CDR3 is TGTGCCAGCAGTTTCTTAGCGGCGAGCTCCTACGAGCAGTACTTC.

The chain has TRBV4-3 and TRBJ2-2, with 10 positions matching TRBD2. The junction had 3 bases not matched to a gene; V was cut back by 0 bases and J by 5 bases. The CDR3 covers 16 residues. In germline, CDR1 is LGHNA, CDR2 YSLEER. In DNA, the CDR3 is TGCGCCAGCAGCCAAGAACTAGCGGGGTGGACCGGGGAGCTGTTTTTT. Protein product: CASSQELAGWTGELFF.

This CDR3 is CASSYYSAGGPGEQFF. Here the CDR3 DNA reads TGCGCCAGCAGCTACTATTCAGCGGGAGGGCCGGGGGAGCAGTTCTTC. The chain combines TRBV5-1 with TRBJ2-1, with 10 bases matching TRBD2. The CDR3 loop spans 16 amino acids. CDR1 is SGHRS and CDR2 is YFSETQ in the germline V gene. The trim removed 3 bases at V and 10 bases at J, leaving 13 bases unmatched.

The chain combines TRBV7-6 with TRBJ2-2; TRBD1 agrees at 9 bases. V gave up 5 bases and J gave up 6 bases; unmatched junction bases: 7. This CDR3 is built from 15 residues. Germline lookup yields CDR1 SGHVS and CDR2 FNYEAQ. In nucleotides, the CDR3 is TGTGCCAGCAGCCTGGGACAGGGTGGCCCCGGGGAGCTGTTTTTT. Amino acid sequence: CASSLGQGGPGELFF.

The rearrangement joins TRBV10-3 to TRBJ2-3; D uncertain. Trimming left V 3 bases short and J 2 bases short, with 9 bases between. Germline CDR1 and CDR2: ENHRY and SYGVKD. The CDR3 sequence is 14 residues long. The CDR3 reads CAISERLNTDTQYF. DNA for the CDR3: TGTGCCATCAGTGAAAGACTTAACACAGATACGCAGTATTTT.

As DNA, the CDR3 is TGTGCCAGCAGCTCGGGACTAGCCTACACCGGGGAGCTGTTTTTT. Its protein is CASSSGLAYTGELFF. This rearrangement joins TRBV5-4 to TRBJ2-2; 9 nucleotides line up with TRBD2. CDR3 size: 15 residues. V gave up 3 bases and J gave up 3 bases; unmatched junction bases: 3. Germline CDR1 reads SGHNT; CDR2 reads YYREEE (reference sequence).

The chain couples TRBV10-2 to TRBJ2-7, with 11 positions matching TRBD2. This CDR3 has 14 residues. The germline V gene encodes CDR1 WSHSY and CDR2 SAAADI. Unmatched junction bases numbered 11, after V lost 9 bases and J lost 7 bases. DNA of the CDR3: TGCGCCAGTTTTCCGGGACTAGCGGTTCCAGAGCAGTACTTC. This translates into CASFPGLAVPEQYF.

The J gene is TRBJ2-3, the V gene TRBV5-4; 10 bases align to TRBD2. This CDR3 region has 15 residues. Germline loops: CDR1 SGHNT, CDR2 YYREEE (reference sequence). With 0 bases clipped from V and 4 bases from J, the junction kept 2 bases outside the gene matches. The CDR3 DNA sequence: TGTGCCAGCAGCTTGGGACTAGCGGGCGCAGATACGCAGTATTTT. It specifies CASSLGLAGADTQYF.

The V gene is TRBV28, the J gene TRBJ2-7; D may be TRBD2 (6 bases). CDR1 and CDR2 (germline): MDHEN, SYDVKM. V was pared by 3 bases and J by 2 bases, with 14 bases between. This CDR3 spans 15 amino acids. CDR3 sequence: CASSFGGKRAYEQYF. DNA of the CDR3: TGTGCCAGCAGTTTCGGCGGGAAACGCGCCTACGAGCAGTACTTC.

J is TRBJ2-7 and V is TRBV28, with D possibly TRBD1 on 6 matching bases. Per germline, CDR1 MDHEN and CDR2 SYDVKM. The CDR3 covers 15 residues. Trimming stripped 7 bases from V and 2 bases from J, with 18 bases between. CDR3 bases: TGTGCCAGCACCCAGCCCCGCAGGGGTCCCTACGAGCAGTACTTC. This gives the protein CASTQPRRGPYEQYF. Full variable domain (missing parts from reference TRBV28 and TRBJ2-7): DVKVTQSSRYLVKRTGEKVFLECVQDMDHENMFWYRQDPGLGLRLIYFSYDVKMKEKGDIPEGYSVSREKKERFSLILESASTNQTSMYLCASTQPRRGPYEQYFGPGTRLTVT.

The chain uses TRBV5-8 and TRBJ2-7; D gene uncertain. Germline CDR1 is SGHTS and CDR2 is YDEGEE. The CDR3 loop spans 15 amino acids. The V end was cut by 0 bases, the J end by 0 bases, with 10 bases between. In DNA, the CDR3 is TGTGCCAGCAGCTTGGGTTGGGCAGCCTCCTACGAGCAGTACTTC. The encoded protein is CASSLGWAASYEQYF.

The gene calls are TRBV7-9 and TRBJ1-2; unclear D gene. The V end lost 5 bases, the J end lost 8 bases, and 15 bases lay between the germline ends. Germline V CDR1 and CDR2: SEHNR, FQNEAQ (reference sequence). This CDR3 spans 13 amino acids. CDR3 region: CASSPNNLRGYTF. As DNA, the CDR3 is TGTGCCAGCAGCCCGAACAATCTTCGAGGCTACACCTTC.

Here the CDR3 reads CASSKQGNRYTF. CDR3 nucleotide sequence: TGTGCCAGCAGTAAACAGGGGAATCGCTACACCTTC. This chain joins TRBV5-6 and TRBJ1-2, with 7 nucleotides matching TRBD1. Germline-derived CDR1 and CDR2 are SGHDT and YYEEEE. Unmatched junction bases numbered 7, after V lost 5 bases and J lost 9 bases. This CDR3 contains 12 residues.

The genes are TRBV19 and TRBJ1-4, with 7 bases fitting TRBD1. V trimming: 5 bases; J trimming: 3 bases; junction bases outside the gene matches: 3. Germline V lookup: CDR1 LNHDA, CDR2 SQIVND (reference sequence). The CDR3 has 14 residues. CDR3 sequence (DNA): TGTGCCAGTAGTTTCGGGACAGCTAATGAAAAACTGTTTTTT. Its protein product is CASSFGTANEKLFF.

This chain links TRBV6-6 with TRBJ1-2, with a weak D call TRBD1 (5 bases). Germline loops: CDR1 MNHNY, CDR2 SVGAGI (reference sequence). This CDR3 contains 15 residues. V dropped 7 bases and J dropped 0 bases, with 15 bases sitting between them. CDR3 in amino acids: CASKRGRKANYGYTF. DNA for the CDR3: TGTGCCAGCAAAAGGGGCAGGAAAGCTAACTATGGCTACACCTTC.

The genes are TRBV18 and TRBJ2-1; D unclear. The CDR3 extends over 12 amino acids. Germline CDR1 is KGHSH and CDR2 is LQKENI. Trimming left V 3 bases short and J 9 bases short, with 9 bases between. CDR3 residues: CASSPSEREQFF. CDR3 DNA sequence: TGTGCCAGCTCACCGAGTGAGCGTGAGCAGTTCTTC.

This rearrangement joins TRBV30 to TRBJ1-6, with 9 bases identical to TRBD1. The trim removed 3 bases at V and 5 bases at J, leaving 11 bases unmatched. CDR1 and CDR2 (germline): GTSNPN, SVGIG (reference sequence). This CDR3 contains 17 residues. CDR3 sequence reads: CAWRPSGTGPHNSPLHF. CDR3 DNA sequence: TGTGCCTGGAGACCCTCCGGGACAGGGCCTCATAATTCACCCCTCCACTTT.